This entry features one T cell receptor (beta chain) sequence. Its antigen is not known. The data belong to a study of T cell repertoires in cytomegalovirus infection. Study conclusions and caveats: Dominating the ex vivo response were HLA-C-restricted CMV-specific TCR beta clonotypes. Pooled public TCR beta family frequency picked out CMV carriers with the relevant HLA.

Germline V gives CDR1 SGHNT, CDR2 YENEEA. The CDR3 has 13 residues. V lost 5 bases, J lost 14 bases, and 10 bases stayed unmatched. MiXCR, applied by TCRdb to the reads, yields one record per CDR3 protein. The data contain about 740,000 distinct CDR3 sequences, less than 40% of them singletons. The clonotype originates from a human donor in good health (CMV status not recorded). Some clones in this sample may be carry-over from other donors' samples. This chain joins TRBV11-3 and TRBJ2-1; 9 bases fit TRBD1. The specimen was PBMCs. In DNA, the CDR3 is TGTGCCAGCAGCCGATCTTGGGGGACAGGGAAGTTCTTC. Amino acids: CASSRSWGTGKFF.